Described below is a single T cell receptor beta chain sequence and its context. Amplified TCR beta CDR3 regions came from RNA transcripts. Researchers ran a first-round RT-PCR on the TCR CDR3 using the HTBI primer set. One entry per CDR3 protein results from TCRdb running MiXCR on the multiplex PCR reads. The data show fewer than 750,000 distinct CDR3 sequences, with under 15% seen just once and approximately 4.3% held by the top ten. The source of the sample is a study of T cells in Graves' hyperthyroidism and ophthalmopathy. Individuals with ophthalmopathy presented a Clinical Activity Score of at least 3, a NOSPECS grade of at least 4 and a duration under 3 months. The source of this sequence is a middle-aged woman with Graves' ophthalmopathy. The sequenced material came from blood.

The CDR3 DNA follows: TGTGCCAGCAGCCAAGACGGTAACCAAGAGACCCAGTACTTC. It is translated as CASSQDGNQETQYF. The gene calls are TRBV3-1 and TRBJ2-5; D gene unclear. V lost 0 bases and J lost 0, with 5 bases in between. Germline V gene data show CDR1 as LGHDT and CDR2 as YNNKEL (reference sequence). This CDR3 is 14 amino acids long.